The source of this T cell receptor (beta chain) is a study of blood T cells in healthy people across ages. Regarding the study as a whole: Diversity estimated from one million T cells was considered an underestimate.

Staff drew ten milliliters of peripheral blood from each donor. Every sample had a minimum of 6.5 million PBMCs isolated. V dropped 3 bases and J dropped 4; count of bases not matched to a gene: 3. CDR1 is DFQATT, CDR2 SNEGSKA, per germline (reference sequence). The length of the CDR3 is 15 residues. Primed by a sample-barcoded 5' primer and a J-beta primer mix, a second PCR proceeded for 7 to 11 cycles. TCRdb reprocessed the 5' RACE reads with MiXCR, giving one entry per CDR3 protein. The data contain approximately 880,000 distinct CDR3 sequences, about 44% of them singletons. Note on this clonotype: The target antigen is unknown.

This clonotype originated in a man aged 30 to 39 in good health. V is TRBV20-1 and J is TRBJ2-3; 14 nucleotides line up with TRBD2. Specimen: blood. This chain's CDR3 is CSARTSGGAPDTQYF. As DNA, the CDR3 is TGCAGTGCTAGGACTAGCGGGGGGGCCCCAGATACGCAGTATTTT.